A single sample gave rise to the 28 T cell receptor beta chains below, sequenced in a study of immune heterogeneity within non-small cell lung tumors (dated by TCRdb to the late 2010s). Sequencing relied on a HiSeq X Ten. The TCR beta CDR3 region was amplified with a multiplex PCR system, in which a first round of about 10 cycles was run using 32 V-gene forward and 13 J-gene reverse primers. Through fastp at Q25 and MiXCR, TCRdb rebuilt clones from the public reads, retaining in-frame beta chains. Every distinct CDR3 protein forms one entry, paired with its most common genes and DNA. The sample table records some 31,000 distinct CDR3 sequences; more than 25% of these occur just once. The top ten clonotypes cover 3% to 4.5% of the sample. Genomic DNA extracted from bulk tumor tissue served as TCR template, with 600 to 700 ng gDNA amplified per sample. During surgery, several biopsies were collected from each primary tumor and placed as far from one another as possible within the tumor mass. Patients in the study cohort, which was described as untreated, were newly diagnosed NSCLC cases going through curative surgery.

The sequencing sample was made of lung tumor tissue. These receptors were collected from a man aged 40-50 years with non-small cell lung cancer.

The V and J genes are TRBV15 and TRBJ2-3, with 10 bases matching TRBD2. The length of the CDR3 is 15 residues. V lost 4 bases and J lost 1; bases outside the gene matches: 2. In germline, CDR1 is LNHNV, CDR2 YYDKDF (reference sequence). The CDR3 nucleotides are TGTGCCACCAGCACAAGCGGGAGGGGCACAGATACGCAGTATTTT. Its translation is CATSTSGRGTDTQYF.

The chain employs TRBV20-1 and TRBJ1-6; D might be TRBD1 (5 bases). V lost 3 bases, J lost 7 bases, and 19 bases lay in between. The germline V gene has CDR1 DFQATT and CDR2 SNEGSKA (reference sequence). The CDR3 extends over 16 amino acids. Written as DNA, the CDR3 is TGCAGTGCTAGTAAAGAGGGGTCCTCGGGCAATTCACCCCTCCACTTT. Its translation is CSASKEGSSGNSPLHF.

This clonotype was counted at least ten times. CDR3 residues: CASKASGSHEQYF. CDR3 coding DNA: TGCGCCAGCAAGGCTAGCGGGAGCCACGAGCAGTACTTC. The chain links TRBV10-2 to TRBJ2-7, with 10 bases matching TRBD2. Trimming at V came to 7 bases and at J to 5 bases, leaving 5 bases not matched to a gene. CDR1 is WSHSY and CDR2 is SAAADI in the germline V gene. CDR3 length: 13 residues.

This clonotype has more than one count but fewer than ten. The chain recombines TRBV19 with TRBJ1-5, with D perhaps matching TRBD1 (5 bases). Trimming stripped 6 bases from V and 0 bases from J, with 12 bases between. From germline, CDR1 is LNHDA and CDR2 SQIVND (reference sequence). CDR3 length: 15 residues. Here the CDR3 reads CASREGRNSNQPQHF. CDR3 bases: TGTGCCAGTAGGGAGGGGAGGAATAGCAATCAGCCCCAGCATTTT.

As to this clonotype: Given a much more abundant clone one base away, this may be a read error. The chain uses TRBV12-3 or TRBV12-4 and TRBJ1-2; 12 nucleotides match TRBD1. With V trimmed by 10 bases and J by 9 bases, 6 bases remained unmatched. The CDR3 contains 12 residues. In DNA form, the CDR3 reads TGTGCCACCAGCGGGACAGGGGGCCGCTACACCTTC. Translation gives CATSGTGGRYTF.

This clonotype was detected ten times or more. V gene TRBV20-1 combines with J gene TRBJ2-1; the match to TRBD2 covers 9 bases. CDR1 and CDR2 (germline): DFQATT, SNEGSKA (reference sequence). The CDR3 is 11 residues long. This CDR3 reads CRADSGRVQFF. In nucleotides, the CDR3 is TGCAGAGCCGATAGCGGGAGAGTACAGTTCTTC.

This clonotype occurred once. One base away lies a much larger clone, so this may be a sequencing read error. The chain carries TRBV24-1 and TRBJ1-5, with a tentative D call TRBD1 (6 bases). Trimming removed 5 bases at V and 6 bases at J, with 16 bases between. The CDR3 sequence is 15 residues long. Per the germline V gene, CDR1 is KGHDR and CDR2 is SFDVKD. For the CDR3, the DNA is TGTGCCACCAGTGGTAGCCAGGGGACAAGTCAGCCCCAGCATTTT. Protein sequence: CATSGSQGTSQPQHF.

Of note for this clonotype: A clone one base away is much larger, so this may be a read error. This chain joins TRBV6-5 and TRBJ2-5, with D tentatively TRBD2 (6 bases). CDR1 and CDR2 (germline): MNHEY, SVGAGI. The CDR3 is made up of 15 amino acids. Trimming took 1 base from V and 3 from J, leaving 12 bases between them. CDR3 coding DNA: TGTGCCAGCAGTTACTGGGCTAGCGTAAAAGAGACCCAGTACTTC. This sequence encodes CASSYWASVKETQYF.

This clonotype occurred many times. The CDR3 region is CASSPRGRGSYEQYF. The CDR3 DNA reads as TGTGCCAGCAGCCCTCGCGGGAGGGGCAGCTACGAGCAGTACTTC. V is TRBV6-1 and J is TRBJ2-7, with 9 bases that match TRBD2. V was pared by 6 bases and J by 3 bases, with 9 bases of the junction left unmatched. CDR1 and CDR2 (germline): MNHNS, SASEGT. This CDR3 has 15 residues.

This clonotype was picked up many times. The rearrangement uses TRBV5-1 and TRBJ2-3, with D possibly matching TRBD2 (5 bases). CDR1 SGHRS and CDR2 YFSETQ come from the germline V gene. The CDR3 totals 14 residues. Trimming pared 4 bases from V and 5 bases from J, leaving 14 bases between. The CDR3 loop reads CASSPYTGKDTQYF. The CDR3 nucleotides read TGCGCCAGCAGCCCGTACACGGGGAAAGATACGCAGTATTTT. Filled out from reference TRBV5-1 and TRBJ2-3, the complete variable domain reads KAGVTQTPRYLIKTRGQQVTLSCSPISGHRSVSWYQQTPGQGLQFLFEYFSETQRNKGNFPGRFSGRQFSNSRSEMNVSTLELGDSALYLCASSPYTGKDTQYFGPGTRLTVL.

This clonotype is medium-sized within its sample. The chain couples TRBV5-1 to TRBJ1-2; D is unclear. The CDR3 contains 14 residues. V was pared by 2 bases and J by 2 bases, with 10 bases between. Germline V gives CDR1 SGHRS, CDR2 YFSETQ. The CDR3 DNA reads as TGCGCCAGCAGCTTCGCCGAGACCAACTATGGCTACACCTTC. Amino acids: CASSFAETNYGYTF.

This clonotype was seen only a few times. The chain links TRBV18 to TRBJ1-4; perhaps TRBD1 as D (5 bases). The CDR3 sequence is 13 residues long. Trimming shortened V by 5 bases and J by 2 bases, and 6 bases separated the two germline ends. The germline gives CDR1 KGHSH, CDR2 LQKENI. The DNA of the CDR3 is TGTGCCAGCTCATCAGGGACTAATGAAAAACTGTTTTTT. It translates to CASSSGTNEKLFF.

This clonotype was observed many times. This sequence joins TRBV9 and TRBJ2-7; 7 bases match TRBD1. CDR1 SGDLS and CDR2 YYNGEE come from the germline V gene. The CDR3 loop spans 13 amino acids. The V segment lost 3 bases and the J segment 5 bases; nucleotides outside the gene matches: 5. The CDR3 DNA reads as TGTGCCAGCAGCGGCACAGGGGTGGACGAGCAGTACTTC. Its translation is CASSGTGVDEQYF.

This clonotype has more than one count but fewer than ten. The CDR3 nucleotides are TGTGCCAGCAGTCGAGCCCTTGGCGAGCAGTACTTC. Amino acid sequence: CASSRALGEQYF. The V and J genes are TRBV11-1 and TRBJ2-7; D gene ambiguous. CDR1 is SGHAT, CDR2 FQDESV, per germline (reference sequence). V gave up 6 bases and J gave up 6 bases, with 12 bases separating them. The CDR3 has 12 amino acids.

The chain joins TRBV7-9 to TRBJ2-2; no firm D call. The CDR3 has 12 amino acids. Trimming pared 5 bases from V and 7 bases from J, leaving 8 bases between. Germline CDR1 SEHNR, CDR2 FQNEAQ (reference sequence). The chain's CDR3 is CASSHILGELFF. In nucleotides, the CDR3 is TGTGCCAGCAGCCACATCCTCGGGGAGCTGTTTTTT.

Worth noting for this clonotype: The junction departs from the called germline gene at one end, perhaps through a read error. The chain has TRBV7-7 and TRBJ2-2; 8 bases map to TRBD2. Germline V gene data show CDR1 as SSHAT and CDR2 as FNYEAQ (reference sequence). CDR3 length equals 15 residues. The CDR3 sequence is CASSPFSGGTGELFF. The CDR3 nucleotides are TGTGCTAGCAGCCCCTTCAGCGGGGGCACCGGGGAGCTGTTTTTT.

V usage is TRBV14 and J usage is TRBJ2-5, with 9 nucleotides matching TRBD2. CDR1 and CDR2 from the germline V gene are SGHDN and FVKESK. Trimming at V came to 0 bases and at J to 1 base, leaving 12 bases not matched to a gene. CDR3 length equals 19 residues. The CDR3 here is CASSQDSDFGSGSQETQYF. The CDR3 coding sequence is TGTGCCAGCAGCCAAGATAGCGATTTTGGTAGCGGGAGCCAAGAGACCCAGTACTTC.

The chain combines TRBV4-3 with TRBJ2-1, with 9 bases that match TRBD2. V was clipped by 3 bases and J by 3 bases; unmatched bases: 18. CDR3 length equals 20 residues. Germline-derived CDR1 and CDR2 are LGHNA and YSLEER. The CDR3: CASSHRIPTLAGVIYNEQFF. Here the CDR3 DNA reads TGCGCCAGCAGCCACCGGATCCCGACCTTAGCGGGAGTCATCTACAATGAGCAGTTCTTC.

Ten or more counts support this clonotype. The chain is built from TRBV20-1 and TRBJ2-1, with TRBD2 identical over 9 bases. The junction had 7 bases not matched to a gene; V was cut back by 3 bases and J by 7 bases. CDR1 is DFQATT, CDR2 SNEGSKA, per germline (reference sequence). This CDR3 is 14 amino acids long. CDR3 residues: CSASSGRRLNEQFF. As DNA, the CDR3 is TGCAGTGCTAGTAGCGGGAGAAGGTTAAATGAGCAGTTCTTC.

In regard to this clonotype: A single base separates this from a much larger clone, so it may be a read error. The chain recombines TRBV10-3 with TRBJ2-7; D possibly uses TRBD1 or TRBD2 (5 bases each). Germline assignment: CDR1 ENHRY and CDR2 SYGVKD. The V gene lost 7 bases and the J gene lost 3 bases, with 13 bases spanning the gap. The CDR3 has 13 residues. This chain's CDR3 is CAITQGENYEQYF. The CDR3 DNA follows: TGTGCCATCACCCAGGGAGAAAACTACGAGCAGTACTTC.

For this clonotype: This may arise from a read error, as a much more abundant clone is one base away. The conserved final phenylalanine or tryptophan is absent from the CDR3, which likely points to a read error. The chain uses TRBV7-9 and TRBJ2-7; 10 bases align to TRBD1. The CDR3 loop spans 15 amino acids. Unmatched junction bases numbered 5, after V lost 5 bases and J lost 1 base. Germline V CDR1 and CDR2: SEHNR, FQNEAQ (reference sequence). CDR3 sequence: CASSPGTGVSYEQYL. In nucleotides, the CDR3 is TGTGCCAGCAGCCCTGGGACAGGGGTGTCCTACGAGCAGTACTTA.

As for this clonotype: This sequence may be a read error, since a much larger clone differs from it by one base. The chain is built from TRBV27 and TRBJ1-5; D is perhaps TRBD1 (5 bases). Germline V CDR1 and CDR2: MNHEY, SMNVEV (reference sequence). Trimming stripped 5 bases from V and 2 bases from J, with 16 bases between. There are 16 residues in the CDR3. CDR3: CASSRAGRIGNQPQHF. In DNA, the CDR3 is TGTGCCAGCAGTAGGGCAGGGCGCATAGGCAATCAGCCCCAGCATTTT.

The CDR3 protein is CASSLTSGTETQYF. DNA for the CDR3: TGCGCCAGCAGCTTGACTAGCGGAACAGAGACCCAGTACTTC. The chain carries TRBV4-1 and TRBJ2-5; 9 bases are a match to TRBD2. Germline trimming cut 5 bases from V and 4 bases from J; bases unmatched to any gene: 5. The CDR3 has 14 amino acids. Germline V gene data show CDR1 as MGHRA and CDR2 as YSYEKL.

There are many counts of this clonotype. The chain uses TRBV27 and TRBJ2-1, with D unclear. Trimming removed 6 bases at V and 6 bases at J, with 6 bases between. Germline V gene data show CDR1 as MNHEY and CDR2 as SMNVEV (reference sequence). This CDR3 is built from 11 residues. As DNA, the CDR3 is TGTGCCAGCAGAAGTCGCAATGAGCAGTTCTTC. Translation: CASRSRNEQFF.

Many counts were recorded for this clonotype. This chain uses TRBV11-1 with TRBJ2-7; D may be TRBD1 (5 bases). V was shortened by 6 bases and J by 2 bases, with 8 bases between the two germline ends. Germline values: CDR1 SGHAT, CDR2 FQDESV (reference sequence). The CDR3 extends over 12 amino acids. The DNA for the CDR3 is TGTGCCAGCAGTCCAGGGACCTACGAGCAGTACTTC. Translated: CASSPGTYEQYF.

J is TRBJ2-5 and V is TRBV7-2, with TRBD1 as a possible D gene (6 bases). From germline, CDR1 is SGHTA and CDR2 FQGNSA. Trimming removed 1 base from V and 5 bases from J, with 14 bases in between. The CDR3 has 15 amino acids. CDR3 nucleotides: TGTGCCAGCAGCTTAGTTGGGGGACAAGGGGAGACCCAGTACTTC. It is translated as CASSLVGGQGETQYF.

The gene calls are TRBV24-1 and TRBJ2-4; 14 nucleotides align to TRBD2. The CDR3 has 18 amino acids. V lost 4 bases and J lost 0; bases outside the gene matches: 4. Looked up from germline, CDR1 is KGHDR and CDR2 is SFDVKD. The CDR3 nucleotides are TGTGCCACCAGTGACTCGGGGACTAGCGGGGGAGCCAAAAACATTCAGTACTTC. This encodes CATSDSGTSGGAKNIQYF.

This clonotype was seen ten or more times. The chain links TRBV20-1 to TRBJ2-1; TRBD1 is a possible D gene (5 bases). Germline CDR1 is DFQATT and CDR2 is SNEGSKA (reference sequence). CDR3 length equals 11 residues. V was shortened by 4 bases and J by 4 bases, with 5 bases between the two germline ends. Written as DNA, the CDR3 is TGCAGTGCTACAGGGTACAATGAGCAGTTCTTC. It is translated as CSATGYNEQFF.